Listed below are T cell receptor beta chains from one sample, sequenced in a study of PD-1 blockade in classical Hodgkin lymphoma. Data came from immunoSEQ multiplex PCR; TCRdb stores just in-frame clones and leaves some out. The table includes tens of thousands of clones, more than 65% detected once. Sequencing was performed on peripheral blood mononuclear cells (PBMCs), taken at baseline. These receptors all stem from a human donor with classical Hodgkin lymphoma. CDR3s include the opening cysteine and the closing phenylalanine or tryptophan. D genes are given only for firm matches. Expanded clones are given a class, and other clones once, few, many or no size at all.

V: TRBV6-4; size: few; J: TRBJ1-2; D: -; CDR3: CASSEGQGISGYTF; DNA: TGTGCCAGCAGTGAGGGGCAGGGAATTTCCGGCTACACCTTC
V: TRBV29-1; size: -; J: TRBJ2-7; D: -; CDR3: CSVESQGAGYEQYF; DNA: TGCAGCGTTGAGTCCCAGGGAGCAGGCTACGAGCAGTACTTC
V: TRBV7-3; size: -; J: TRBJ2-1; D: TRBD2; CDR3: CASSPRAGGPRNEQFF; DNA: TGTGCCAGCAGCCCCCGAGCGGGAGGGCCGAGAAATGAGCAGTTCTTC
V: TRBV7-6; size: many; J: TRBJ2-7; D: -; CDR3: CASSPKPREEDEQYF; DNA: TGTGCCAGCAGCCCCAAACCCAGGGAGGAGGACGAGCAGTACTTC
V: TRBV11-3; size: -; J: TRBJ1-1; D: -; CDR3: CASSVPRGLETEAFF; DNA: TGTGCCAGCAGCGTACCTAGGGGACTTGAAACTGAAGCTTTCTTT
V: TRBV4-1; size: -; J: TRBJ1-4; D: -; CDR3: CASSRTAEKLFF; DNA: TGCGCCAGCAGCCGAACAGCTGAAAAACTGTTTTTT
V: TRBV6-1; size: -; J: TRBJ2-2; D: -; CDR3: CASSAPWDTGELFF; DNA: TGTGCCAGCAGTGCCCCTTGGGACACCGGGGAGCTGTTTTTT
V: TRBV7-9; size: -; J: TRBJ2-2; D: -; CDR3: CASSVIRQTNTGELFF; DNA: TGTGCCAGCAGCGTTATAAGGCAGACGAACACCGGGGAGCTGTTTTTT
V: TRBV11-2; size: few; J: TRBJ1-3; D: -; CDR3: CASSLGGPGNTIYF; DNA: TGTGCCAGCAGCTTAGGGGGACCTGGAAACACCATATATTTT
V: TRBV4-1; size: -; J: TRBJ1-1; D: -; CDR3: CASSQVLRKRVNTEAFF; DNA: TGCGCCAGCAGCCAGGTCCTCAGGAAAAGGGTGAACACTGAAGCTTTCTTT
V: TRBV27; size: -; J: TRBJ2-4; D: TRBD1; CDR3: CASSFRTPQGAQLAKNIQYF; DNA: TGTGCCAGCAGTTTTAGGACTCCACAGGGGGCACAACTAGCCAAAAACATTCAGTACTTC
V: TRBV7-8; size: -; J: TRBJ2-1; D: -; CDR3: CASSQSEAAEQFF; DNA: TGTGCCAGCAGCCAGAGCGAGGCGGCAGAGCAGTTCTTC
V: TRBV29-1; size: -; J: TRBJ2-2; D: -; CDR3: CSGGPRGTGELFF; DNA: TGCAGCGGGGGCCCTCGCGGGACCGGGGAGCTGTTTTTT
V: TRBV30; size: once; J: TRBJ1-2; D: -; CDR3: CAWSVRQGSYTF; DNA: TGTGCCTGGAGTGTACGGCAGGGGAGCTACACCTTC
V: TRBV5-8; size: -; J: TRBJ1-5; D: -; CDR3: CASSLLGTNQPQHF; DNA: TGTGCCAGCAGCTTGTTGGGGACCAATCAGCCCCAGCATTTT
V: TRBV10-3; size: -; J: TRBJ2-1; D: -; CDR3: CAINDGYYNEQFF; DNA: TGTGCCATCAATGACGGCTACTACAATGAGCAGTTCTTC
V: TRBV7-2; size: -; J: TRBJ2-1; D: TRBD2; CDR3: CASSSTLSGSSSYNEQFF; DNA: TGTGCCAGCAGCTCCACCCTTAGCGGGTCGAGCTCCTACAATGAGCAGTTCTTC
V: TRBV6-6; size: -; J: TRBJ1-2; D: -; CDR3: CASSETGRNYGYTF; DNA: TGTGCCAGCAGCGAAACAGGGAGAAACTATGGCTACACCTTC
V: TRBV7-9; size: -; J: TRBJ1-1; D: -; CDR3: CASSPSPVSGAFF; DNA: TGTGCCAGCAGCCCGAGCCCCGTTAGCGGAGCTTTCTTT
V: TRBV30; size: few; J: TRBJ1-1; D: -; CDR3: CAWSVQGRGAFF; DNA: TGTGCCTGGAGTGTACAAGGGCGCGGAGCTTTCTTT
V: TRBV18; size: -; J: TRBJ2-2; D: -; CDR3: CASSPPGEGELFF; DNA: TGTGCCAGCTCACCACCTGGGGAAGGGGAGCTGTTTTTT
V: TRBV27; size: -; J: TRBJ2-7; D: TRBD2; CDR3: CASKRGTSGSPEQYF; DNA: TGTGCCAGCAAACGAGGGACTAGCGGGAGCCCCGAGCAGTACTTC
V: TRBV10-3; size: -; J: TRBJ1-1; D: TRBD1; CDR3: CAISPGTGTEAFF; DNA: TGTGCCATCAGTCCGGGGACAGGCACTGAAGCTTTCTTT
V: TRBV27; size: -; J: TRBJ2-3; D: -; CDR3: CAVKERGFSTDTQYF; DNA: TGTGCCGTCAAAGAGAGAGGATTTAGCACAGATACGCAGTATTTT
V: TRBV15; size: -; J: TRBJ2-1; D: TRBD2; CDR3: CATSREITGLAGDEQFF; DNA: TGTGCCACCAGCAGAGAGATTACGGGACTAGCGGGAGACGAGCAGTTCTTC
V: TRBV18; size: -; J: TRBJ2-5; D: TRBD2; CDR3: CASSTSSGSIGTQYF; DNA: TGTGCCAGCTCAACCTCTAGCGGGAGCATAGGGACCCAGTACTTC
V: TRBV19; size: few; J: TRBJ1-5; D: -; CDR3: CASRSLGNQPQHF; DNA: TGTGCCAGTAGGTCCCTCGGGAATCAGCCCCAGCATTTT
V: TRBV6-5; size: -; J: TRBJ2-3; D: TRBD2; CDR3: CASRGLAGGVYTQYF; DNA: TGTGCCAGCAGAGGACTAGCGGGAGGGGTCTATACGCAGTATTTT
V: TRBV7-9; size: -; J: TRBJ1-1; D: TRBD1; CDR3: CASSSNSGQGPAFF; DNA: TGTGCCAGCAGCTCAAATTCTGGACAGGGTCCGGCTTTCTTT
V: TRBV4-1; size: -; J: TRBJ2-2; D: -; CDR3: CASSPSSQANTGELFF; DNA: TGCGCCAGCAGTCCCTCGTCTCAGGCGAACACCGGGGAGCTGTTTTTT
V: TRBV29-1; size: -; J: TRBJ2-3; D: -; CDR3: CSVVLGGATDTQYF; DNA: TGCAGCGTTGTGCTCGGCGGGGCCACAGATACGCAGTATTTT
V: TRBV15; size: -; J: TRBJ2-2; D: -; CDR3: CATSRDVLNTGELFF; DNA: TGTGCCACCAGCAGAGACGTCCTTAACACCGGGGAGCTGTTTTTT
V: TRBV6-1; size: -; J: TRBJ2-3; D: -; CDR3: CASSPMVGDTQYF; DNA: TGTGCCAGCAGTCCCATGGTAGGGGATACGCAGTATTTT
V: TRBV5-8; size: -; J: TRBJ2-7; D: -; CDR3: CASSPWAGEYEQYF; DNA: TGTGCCAGCAGCCCCTGGGCTGGGGAGTACGAGCAGTACTTC
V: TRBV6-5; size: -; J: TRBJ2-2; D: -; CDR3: CASTLSGGNTGELFF; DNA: TGTGCCAGCACCTTAAGTGGGGGGAACACCGGGGAGCTGTTTTTT